This TCR beta chain emerged from a study of response to subunit inactivated influenza vaccine. This clonotype showed up just a few times. Trimming took off 7 bases at V and 0 bases at J, with 15 bases between the two ends. The CDR3 spans 16 residues. TCRdb reanalysed the RT-PCR reads using MiXCR and keeps one entry per CDR3 protein. The sample has some 570,000 distinct CDR3 sequences; about 11% are singletons. This sample also belongs to another study, concerning T cells expressing NK-cell markers. That paper adds: Scientists made TCR beta cDNA using 5'RACE template switching with UMIs.

The receptor's source is a man aged 45-65 years who received an inactivated influenza vaccine. The rearrangement joins TRBV12-3 or TRBV12-4 to TRBJ2-2; D might be TRBD2 (5 bases). Sequences were derived from PBMCs from blood, sampled on the day of vaccination. The CDR3 loop is CASTPRPGTNTGELFF. As DNA, the CDR3 is TGTGCCAGCACCCCTCGCCCGGGGACGAACACCGGGGAGCTGTTTTTT.